Each of the 27 T cell receptor beta chains below was sequenced from the same sample in a study of technical replicates of blood from several donors. Profiled with immunoSEQ multiplex PCR; TCRdb holds only in-frame clones, not every one. The table has 79,000 or so clones, approximately 96% seen once. The specimen was T cells isolated from PBMCs. The receptor source for this set is a human donor in good health.

The chain uses TRBV19 and TRBJ1-1, with 7 bases identical to TRBD1. The CDR3 is made up of 15 amino acids. From germline, CDR1 is LNHDA and CDR2 SQIVND (reference sequence). V was pared by 3 bases and J by 1 base, with 5 bases of the junction left unmatched. In DNA form, the CDR3 reads TGTGCCAGTAGTATGAGGACAGGATCGAACACTGAAGCTTTCTTT. This codes for CASSMRTGSNTEAFF.

The chain employs TRBV7-6 and TRBJ1-1; D gene ambiguous. Trimming took off 6 bases at V and 1 base at J, with 15 bases between the two ends. Germline-derived CDR1 and CDR2 are SGHVS and FNYEAQ. The CDR3 length is 15 residues. The CDR3 spells CASRNPFVANTEAFF. The CDR3 nucleotides read TGTGCCAGCAGAAACCCTTTCGTGGCGAACACTGAAGCTTTCTTT.

This clone appeared once. The chain uses TRBV27 and TRBJ1-5, with TRBD1 matching over 8 bases. Germline values: CDR1 MNHEY, CDR2 SMNVEV (reference sequence). The CDR3 contains 18 residues. J lost 0 bases, V lost 5 bases, and 12 bases had no gene match. Written as DNA, the CDR3 is TGTGCCAGCAGTCCACTCCAGACAGGGGAAAATAGCAATCAGCCCCAGCATTTT. Translated, it gives CASSPLQTGENSNQPQHF.

The chain links TRBV5-1 to TRBJ2-3, with a possible D match to TRBD1 (5 bases). CDR3 length equals 14 residues. Germline CDR1 is SGHRS and CDR2 is YFSETQ. With 4 bases removed from V and 0 bases from J, the gap between germline ends came to 9 bases. CDR3 residues: CASSQGTSTDTQYF. The DNA for the CDR3 is TGCGCCAGCAGCCAGGGCACTAGCACAGATACGCAGTATTTT. Based on the CDR3 plus reference TRBV5-1 and TRBJ2-3, the full variable domain is KAGVTQTPRYLIKTRGQQVTLSCSPISGHRSVSWYQQTPGQGLQFLFEYFSETQRNKGNFPGRFSGRQFSNSRSEMNVSTLELGDSALYLCASSQGTSTDTQYFGPGTRLTVL.

The rearrangement uses TRBV7-8 and TRBJ1-2; 11 positions agree with TRBD1. The CDR3 totals 16 residues. V trimming: 4 bases; J trimming: 3 bases; junction bases outside the gene matches: 7. Per germline, CDR1 SGHVS and CDR2 FQNEAQ. CDR3 in DNA: TGTGCCAGCAGCTATAATCCGGGACAGGGGGACTATGGCTACACCTTC. It translates to CASSYNPGQGDYGYTF.

The gene calls are TRBV5-1 and TRBJ1-1; unclear D gene. Germline V CDR1 and CDR2: SGHRS, YFSETQ. V lost 6 bases and J lost 1, with 13 bases in between. The CDR3 is 14 amino acids. In nucleotides, the CDR3 is TGCGCCAGCACCCCGGGGTTGGCGAACACTGAAGCTTTCTTT. Translation: CASTPGLANTEAFF.

The rearrangement joins TRBV6-1 to TRBJ2-7; TRBD1 is a possible D gene (5 bases). CDR1 is MNHNS, CDR2 SASEGT, per germline. The V end was cut by 4 bases, the J end by 2 bases, with 9 bases between. CDR3 length: 13 residues. CDR3 nucleotides: TGTGCCAGCAGTGTACAGGCCACCTACGAGCAGTACTTC. Encoded protein: CASSVQATYEQYF.

V gene TRBV6-5 combines with J gene TRBJ1-2; 7 bases fit TRBD1. Germline loops: CDR1 MNHEY, CDR2 SVGAGI. The CDR3 loop spans 15 amino acids. J was trimmed by 0 bases and V by 10 bases; bases with no gene match: 11. CDR3 DNA sequence: TGTGCCACCCTACAGGGGAACCTAGCTAACTATGGCTACACCTTC. It is translated as CATLQGNLANYGYTF.

The chain couples TRBV27 to TRBJ2-7; TRBD2 matches 7 bases. V was clipped by 0 bases and J by 8 bases; unmatched bases: 7. Germline assignment: CDR1 MNHEY and CDR2 SMNVEV (reference sequence). This CDR3 region has 14 residues. CDR3 protein: CASSLSGEGSKQYF. CDR3 bases: TGTGCCAGCAGTTTATCGGGGGAGGGTAGCAAGCAGTACTTC.

This chain connects TRBV19 to TRBJ1-2, with TRBD1 matching over 9 bases. The CDR3 is 12 residues long. With 8 bases clipped from V and 6 bases from J, the junction kept 4 bases outside the gene matches. Germline-derived CDR1 and CDR2 are LNHDA and SQIVND (reference sequence). DNA for the CDR3: TGTGCCAGTCTTGGACAGGGGAATGGCTACACCTTC. Amino acid sequence: CASLGQGNGYTF. Together with reference TRBV19 and TRBJ1-2, the CDR3 gives the full variable domain: DGGITQSPKYLFRKEGQNVTLSCEQNLNHDAMYWYRQDPGQGLRLIYYSQIVNDFQKGDIAEGYSVSREKKESFPLTVTSAQKNPTAFYLCASLGQGNGYTFGSGTRLTVV.

The genes are TRBV6-5 and TRBJ2-1; perhaps TRBD2 as D (6 bases). The CDR3 has 15 residues. With 0 bases removed from V and 4 bases from J, the gap between germline ends came to 10 bases. Germline CDR1 MNHEY, CDR2 SVGAGI. In nucleotides, the CDR3 is TGTGCCAGCAGTTACTCCGGGAGCCTATACAATGAGCAGTTCTTC. It specifies CASSYSGSLYNEQFF.

CDR3 bases: TGTGCCAGCAGGGAACAGGGTGTAAGAACTAATGAAAAACTGTTTTTT. It codes for CASREQGVRTNEKLFF. The chain uses TRBV2 and TRBJ1-4; possibly TRBD1 for D (6 bases). V was pared by 6 bases and J by 1 base, with 15 bases between. Germline-derived CDR1 and CDR2 are SNHLY and FYNNEI. This CDR3 region has 16 residues.

V usage is TRBV7-2 and J usage is TRBJ1-5; D uncertain. Germline V gene lookup returns CDR1 SGHTA and CDR2 FQGNSA. The CDR3 consists of 13 residues. Trimming pared 5 bases from V and 7 bases from J, leaving 12 bases between. CDR3 DNA: TGTGCCAGCAGCATACCGGGTTGGCAGCCCCAGCATTTT. It yields the protein CASSIPGWQPQHF.

J is TRBJ1-1 and V is TRBV6-5; possibly TRBD1 for D (5 bases). This CDR3 is built from 11 residues. V shed 10 bases and J shed 1 base, with 7 bases lying between them. The germline CDR1 and CDR2 sequences are MNHEY and SVGAGI. The CDR3 DNA sequence: TGTGCCACGGGGGAGAACACTGAAGCTTTCTTT. It specifies CATGENTEAFF.

The rearrangement links TRBV9 to TRBJ1-2; D remains ambiguous. The length of the CDR3 is 13 residues. Germline lookup yields CDR1 SGDLS and CDR2 YYNGEE. The ends were cut back, 2 bases at V and 4 bases at J, with 9 bases in the middle. Here the CDR3 DNA reads TGTGCCAGCAGCGTTAATCTAGGCTATGGCTACACCTTC. It codes for CASSVNLGYGYTF.

The gene calls are TRBV11-2 and TRBJ1-2; D is undetermined. The CDR3 runs 12 residues. V shed 5 bases and J shed 6 bases, with 10 bases lying between them. Looked up from germline, CDR1 is SGHAT and CDR2 is FQNNGV. In DNA, the CDR3 is TGTGCCAGCAGCCGGGAACAACATGGCTACACCTTC. Translated: CASSREQHGYTF.

The chain carries TRBV7-9 and TRBJ1-4; D unresolved. Trimming left V 4 bases short and J 8 bases short, with 17 bases between. This CDR3 region has 15 residues. Germline CDR1 is SEHNR and CDR2 is FQNEAQ (reference sequence). The CDR3 nucleotides are TGTGCCAGCAGCTCCGAGACCTCTCGAGGGGAAAAACTGTTTTTT. Its translation: CASSSETSRGEKLFF.

This chain uses TRBV29-1 with TRBJ2-3; TRBD1 might be the D (6 bases). Deletions cut 8 bases from V and 0 bases from J, with 9 bases between. CDR1 SQVTM and CDR2 ANQGSEA come from the germline V gene. The CDR3 covers 12 residues. CDR3 DNA sequence: TGCAGCTCCAGGGGCAGCACAGATACGCAGTATTTT. Translated, it gives CSSRGSTDTQYF.

The CDR3 protein is CSVTGLAGGSGDTQYF. CDR3 coding DNA: TGCAGCGTTACCGGCCTAGCGGGAGGGAGCGGGGATACGCAGTATTTT. The gene calls are TRBV29-1 and TRBJ2-3, with TRBD2 matching over 12 bases. The CDR3 has 16 residues. Trimming removed 5 bases from V and 6 bases from J; junction bases left unmatched: 12. The germline V gene encodes CDR1 SQVTM and CDR2 ANQGSEA.

The rearrangement uses TRBV1 and TRBJ1-2; TRBD1 reflects the table's D call only, with no check against the DNA. TRBV1 is given as a pseudogene. This CDR3 comprises 13 residues. CDR3 bases: TGCACCAGCAGCCAGCAGGGTAACTATGGCTACACCTTC. It encodes CTSSQQGNYGYTF.

This sequence joins TRBV15 and TRBJ1-5; 9 nucleotides match TRBD1. Germline values: CDR1 LNHNV, CDR2 YYDKDF (reference sequence). V dropped 3 bases and J dropped 7; count of bases not matched to a gene: 7. The CDR3 is 15 residues long. CDR3 bases: TGTGCCACCAGCAGTACCACAGGGGGCGGGCAGCCCCAGCATTTT. Translating it yields CATSSTTGGGQPQHF.

The genes are TRBV5-4 and TRBJ2-7, with 8 bases identical to TRBD1. Germline CDR1 is SGHNT and CDR2 is YYREEE (reference sequence). This CDR3 has 15 amino acids. The V and J ends lost 1 base and 4 bases, in that order; junction bases with no gene match: 7. CDR3 DNA: TGTGCCAGCAGCTTGTTAGGGACAGGAGGTTACGAGCAGTACTTC. The encoded protein is CASSLLGTGGYEQYF.

This clone was counted once. V is TRBV4-2 and J is TRBJ1-4, with D possibly TRBD1 on 5 matching bases. Trimming took 0 bases from V and 8 from J, leaving 10 bases between them. The CDR3 extends over 14 amino acids. Germline lookup yields CDR1 LGHNA and CDR2 YNFKEQ. CDR3 sequence: CASSQDIGEEKLFF. The CDR3 DNA reads TGTGCCAGCAGCCAAGATATAGGGGAAGAAAAACTGTTTTTT.

This clone was observed a single time. The chain has TRBV2 and TRBJ2-3, with D maybe TRBD1 (5 bases). Trimming took 1 base from V and 3 from J, leaving 8 bases between them. CDR1 is SNHLY, CDR2 FYNNEI, per germline. The CDR3 totals 14 residues. CDR3 region: CASSEGQTTDTQYF. CDR3 nucleotide sequence: TGTGCCAGCAGTGAAGGACAGACAACAGATACGCAGTATTTT.

The chain employs TRBV7-9 and TRBJ2-5; 12 positions agree with TRBD2. In germline, CDR1 is SEHNR, CDR2 FQNEAQ (reference sequence). J lost 5 bases, V lost 5 bases, and 6 bases had no gene match. This CDR3 region has 15 residues. This CDR3 reads CASSQGLAGWETQYF. As DNA, the CDR3 is TGTGCCAGCAGCCAGGGACTAGCGGGTTGGGAGACCCAGTACTTC.

V usage is TRBV7-9 and J usage is TRBJ1-5; weak D call: TRBD1 (6 bases). The germline V gene encodes CDR1 SEHNR and CDR2 FQNEAQ (reference sequence). V was shortened by 1 base and J by 0 bases, with 13 bases between the two germline ends. The CDR3 is 17 amino acids. The CDR3 nucleotides read TGTGCCAGCAGCTTAGGGTGGACAGACGGTAGCAATCAGCCCCAGCATTTT. As protein: CASSLGWTDGSNQPQHF.

V is TRBV5-1 and J is TRBJ2-1; maybe TRBD2 (6 bases). Germline loops: CDR1 SGHRS, CDR2 YFSETQ. The CDR3 extends over 15 amino acids. V lost 5 bases and J 4 bases, leaving 16 bases between the germline ends. The CDR3 spells CASRDSGLSYNEQFF. CDR3 DNA sequence: TGCGCCAGCAGAGATTCAGGACTATCTTACAATGAGCAGTTCTTC. The full variable domain, in which reference TRBV5-1 and TRBJ2-1 provide the parts outside the CDR3, is KAGVTQTPRYLIKTRGQQVTLSCSPISGHRSVSWYQQTPGQGLQFLFEYFSETQRNKGNFPGRFSGRQFSNSRSEMNVSTLELGDSALYLCASRDSGLSYNEQFFGPGTRLTVL.